Following are 22 T cell receptor beta chains from one sample sequenced in a study of human T cells and chemical hapten exposure. Indicated time point: pre-sensitization, week 0. The treatment: therapeutic diphenylcyclopropenone sensitization with weekly scalp DPC. TCRdb re-called the RACE reads with MiXCR, one entry per CDR3 protein. The table lists fewer than 300,000 distinct CDR3 sequences, about 8.6% of them singletons. The input for sequencing was whole blood, taken in connection with sensitization to the hapten diphenylcyclopropenone (DPC). The receptors come from a woman aged 35 to 49 with alopecia areata. Some clones in this sample may be carry-over from other donors' samples.

This clonotype was observed a handful of times. V is TRBV7-9 and J is TRBJ2-7; TRBD2 matches at 7 bases. Per the germline V gene, CDR1 is SEHNR and CDR2 is FQNEAQ (reference sequence). V lost 8 bases and J lost 3; bases outside the gene matches: 19. CDR3 length: 17 amino acids. The CDR3 is CASFGSGPLGHYYEQYF. CDR3 DNA sequence: TGTGCCAGCTTTGGTAGCGGGCCCCTAGGCCACTACTACGAGCAGTACTTC.

This clonotype came up a few times. The chain employs TRBV11-2 and TRBJ2-1; D not certain. Looked up from germline, CDR1 is SGHAT and CDR2 is FQNNGV. This CDR3 is built from 14 residues. With 7 bases removed from V and 9 bases from J, the gap between germline ends came to 19 bases. The CDR3 nucleotides are TGTGCCAGCACTTTCCAAATCTTTGAGGTTGAGCAGTTCTTC. Residues: CASTFQIFEVEQFF.

This rearrangement joins TRBV21-1 to TRBJ1-4; the table's D call of TRBD1 was not tested on the DNA. TRBV21-1 is labeled a pseudogene. The CDR3 sequence is 17 residues long. CDR3 sequence (DNA): TGTGCCAGCAGCAAATTAAACAGGGGGCTCTACAATGAAAAACTGTTTTTT. This sequence encodes CASSKLNRGLYNEKLFF.

This clonotype was found many times. This chain uses TRBV6-5 with TRBJ2-1, with 11 bases that match TRBD2. This CDR3 comprises 15 residues. V lost 5 bases and J lost 3; bases outside the gene matches: 3. The germline CDR1 and CDR2 sequences are MNHEY and SVGAGI. The CDR3 reads CASSTGTSGYNEQFF. In DNA, the CDR3 is TGTGCCAGCAGTACCGGGACTAGCGGCTACAATGAGCAGTTCTTC.

Only a few counts were recorded for this clonotype. The chain is built from TRBV29-1 and TRBJ2-5; no firm D call. The CDR3 spans 13 residues. Trimming removed 2 bases from V and 0 bases from J, with 7 bases in between. CDR1 and CDR2 from the germline V gene are SQVTM and ANQGSEA. CDR3: CSVEFADQETQYF. CDR3 DNA sequence: TGCAGCGTTGAATTTGCGGACCAAGAGACCCAGTACTTC.

This clonotype was picked up a small number of times. The chain links TRBV7-2 to TRBJ2-3; D gene ambiguous. The ends were cut back, 1 base at V and 4 bases at J, with 12 bases in the middle. The length of the CDR3 is 15 residues. The germline V gene encodes CDR1 SGHTA and CDR2 FQGNSA. CDR3 nucleotides: TGTGCCAGCAGCTTAGGCTTGGGGTTGTCAGATACGCAGTATTTT. It codes for CASSLGLGLSDTQYF.

This clonotype has a count of ten or more. The V call is TRBV27, the J call TRBJ1-1, with D possibly being TRBD1 (5 bases). Between the trimmed V and J ends, which lost 6 bases and 7 bases, there was a span of 15 bases. This CDR3 comprises 13 residues. The germline gives CDR1 MNHEY, CDR2 SMNVEV (reference sequence). The CDR3 bases are TGTGCCAGCAGAAAGGGACCGCGGCTTGAAGCTTTCTTT. This sequence encodes CASRKGPRLEAFF.

The chain employs TRBV6-5 and TRBJ1-4; D is undetermined. Looked up from germline, CDR1 is MNHEY and CDR2 is SVGAGI. Trimming removed 6 bases from V and 3 bases from J, with 11 bases in between. This CDR3 spans 14 amino acids. The CDR3 spells CASRPGFSNEKLFF. The CDR3 DNA reads as TGTGCCAGCAGGCCGGGATTCTCTAATGAAAAACTGTTTTTT.

In its sample, this clonotype was seen many times. The V gene is TRBV7-2, the J gene TRBJ1-2; D ambiguous. CDR1 is SGHTA, CDR2 FQGNSA, per germline. The ends were cut back, 2 bases at V and 8 bases at J, with 6 bases in the middle. CDR3 size: 11 residues. This CDR3 is CASSLKYGYTF. DNA of the CDR3: TGTGCCAGCAGCTTAAAGTACGGCTACACCTTC.

The gene calls are TRBV27 and TRBJ2-3, with 8 bases lining up with TRBD2. In germline, CDR1 is MNHEY, CDR2 SMNVEV (reference sequence). The CDR3 spans 14 residues. The junction had 7 bases not matched to a gene; V was cut back by 7 bases and J by 4 bases. CDR3 in DNA: TGTGCCAGCAAACGGGAGGGCCGAGCAGATACGCAGTATTTT. Its protein product is CASKREGRADTQYF.

This clonotype was found a few times. The V call is TRBV6-6, the J call TRBJ2-2; D is perhaps TRBD2 (5 bases). The germline V gene has CDR1 MNHNY and CDR2 SVGAGI (reference sequence). V lost 2 bases to trimming and J lost 1 base, with 8 bases between them. This CDR3 comprises 15 residues. The CDR3 DNA follows: TGTGCCAGCAGTTACATCCGGGGGAACACCGGGGAGCTGTTTTTT. This translates into CASSYIRGNTGELFF.

The V gene is TRBV20-1, the J gene TRBJ2-3; 13 nucleotides match TRBD2. CDR3 length: 15 amino acids. Looked up from germline, CDR1 is DFQATT and CDR2 is SNEGSKA (reference sequence). V lost 4 bases, J lost 2 bases, and 3 bases stayed unmatched. The CDR3 region is CSATGLAGATDTQYF. The DNA of the CDR3 is TGCAGTGCTACCGGACTAGCGGGAGCCACAGATACGCAGTATTTT.

This clonotype was counted ten times or more. The chain uses TRBV10-3 and TRBJ2-1, with 10 positions matching TRBD1. The V gene's germline CDR1 is ENHRY and CDR2 SYGVKD. This CDR3 spans 14 amino acids. The V and J ends lost 9 bases and 9 bases, in that order; junction bases with no gene match: 11. CDR3 amino acids: CAMRGGTGVFEQFF. The CDR3 DNA follows: TGTGCCATGCGAGGCGGGACAGGGGTATTTGAGCAGTTCTTC.

The chain links TRBV29-1 to TRBJ2-3; D is undetermined. Germline assignment: CDR1 SQVTM and CDR2 ANQGSEA. With 7 bases removed from V and 0 bases from J, the gap between germline ends came to 5 bases. The CDR3 is 11 residues long. CDR3 nucleotides: TGCAGCGGTACTAGCACAGATACGCAGTATTTT. It codes for CSGTSTDTQYF.

This clonotype was found many times. Here the CDR3 DNA reads TGTGCCAGCAGGGGCCCCCGCTCCTACAATGAGCAGTTCTTC. It codes for CASRGPRSYNEQFF. V gene TRBV27 combines with J gene TRBJ2-1; D is unclear. V lost 6 bases and J lost 0, with 9 bases in between. Germline CDR1 is MNHEY and CDR2 is SMNVEV (reference sequence). There are 14 residues in the CDR3.

This chain joins TRBV6-6 and TRBJ1-2; D is perhaps TRBD1 (5 bases). CDR3 size: 14 residues. The V gene lost 6 bases and the J gene lost 0 bases, with 11 bases spanning the gap. Germline CDR1 and CDR2: MNHNY and SVGAGI (reference sequence). In DNA, the CDR3 is TGTGCCAGCAGAGTAGGGGAAACTAACTATGGCTACACCTTC. The encoded protein is CASRVGETNYGYTF.

This clonotype was seen at least ten times. The J gene is TRBJ1-3, the V gene TRBV4-2, with a possible D match to TRBD1 (5 bases). Germline assignment: CDR1 LGHNA and CDR2 YNFKEQ. The CDR3 covers 15 residues. Trimming removed 3 bases at V and 0 bases at J, with 9 bases between. CDR3 sequence (DNA): TGTGCCAGCAGCCAGGGGGAAGGCTCTGGAAACACCATATATTTT. Amino acids: CASSQGEGSGNTIYF.

The chain employs TRBV7-2 and TRBJ2-5; the D gene is possibly TRBD1 (5 bases). This CDR3 is built from 14 residues. V lost 6 bases to trimming and J lost 5 bases, with 16 bases between them. CDR1 is SGHTA, CDR2 FQGNSA, per germline. This CDR3 reads CASSPSWGSETQYF. CDR3 sequence (DNA): TGTGCCAGCAGTCCTTCGTGGGGCAGCGAGACCCAGTACTTC.

This clonotype was recorded at least ten times. The chain couples TRBV6-5 to TRBJ1-2, with TRBD1 matching over 10 bases. Germline V gene lookup returns CDR1 MNHEY and CDR2 SVGAGI. V was clipped by 4 bases and J by 6 bases; unmatched bases: 2. This CDR3 is 13 amino acids long. The DNA of the CDR3 is TGTGCCAGCAGTTCCGGGACAGGGGATGGCTACACCTTC. It encodes CASSSGTGDGYTF.

This clonotype was observed a handful of times. The V call is TRBV6-5, the J call TRBJ2-5; TRBD2 is a possible D gene (5 bases). CDR1 and CDR2 from the germline V gene are MNHEY and SVGAGI. Trimming pared 2 bases from V and 4 bases from J, leaving 8 bases between. There are 13 residues in the CDR3. The CDR3 protein is CASSYLGGETQYF. CDR3 nucleotides: TGTGCCAGCAGTTACCTCGGAGGAGAGACCCAGTACTTC.

The sample holds a few counts of this clonotype. CDR3 region: CASSPPLDRGSGANVLTF. For the CDR3, the DNA is TGTGCCAGCTCACCACCGCTAGACAGGGGATCTGGGGCCAACGTCCTGACTTTC. The chain couples TRBV18 to TRBJ2-6; 8 nucleotides align to TRBD1. The length of the CDR3 is 18 residues. V dropped 0 bases and J dropped 1; count of bases not matched to a gene: 5. Germline V gene lookup returns CDR1 KGHSH and CDR2 LQKENI.

For this clonotype: Compared with germline, one end of the junction differs, possibly owing to a read error. V is TRBV5-1 and J is TRBJ2-1; 8 bases map to TRBD1. Germline CDR1 is SGHRS and CDR2 is YFSETQ. This CDR3 comprises 17 residues. This CDR3 reads CVSSLVAGGNHYNEQFF. The CDR3 coding sequence is TGCGTCAGCAGCTTGGTGGCAGGGGGCAACCACTACAATGAGCAGTTCTTC. The full variable domain, with the rest looked up from reference TRBV5-1 and TRBJ2-1, is KAGVTQTPRYLIKTRGQQVTLSCSPISGHRSVSWYQQTPGQGLQFLFEYFSETQRNKGNFPGRFSGRQFSNSRSEMNVSTLELGDSALYLCVSSLVAGGNHYNEQFFGPGTRLTVL.